This T cell receptor beta chain comes out of a study of Graves' ophthalmopathy and Graves' hyperthyroidism. About the research overall: Calling hyperthyroidism stable required that no ophthalmopathy show up within 18 months of follow-up.

Amplification from RNA transcripts yielded the TCR beta CDR3 regions. Following a first-round RT-PCR that used HTBI primers, a second-round multiplex PCR was carried out. TCRdb ran MiXCR on the multiplex PCR reads and lists one entry per CDR3 protein. This sample has over a million distinct CDR3 sequences; 35% to 40% occur once, and the top ten carry around 10%. Notes on the study in general: The model achieved over 60% sensitivity and roughly 72% specificity for ophthalmopathy progression.

This clonotype was observed a handful of times. Antigen specificity is unknown. Trimming took 4 bases from V and 0 from J, leaving 13 bases between them. Per germline, CDR1 SGHTA and CDR2 FQGNSA. The CDR3 is 16 residues long. The chain employs TRBV7-2 and TRBJ1-3; possible D gene TRBD1, 5 bases. The receptor was isolated from an adult man with Graves' hyperthyroidism. The sample comprised peripheral blood or thyroid tissue (not recorded which). The CDR3 reads CASSWGDSNSGNTIYF. CDR3 nucleotides: TGTGCCAGCAGCTGGGGGGACTCCAACTCTGGAAACACCATATATTTT.